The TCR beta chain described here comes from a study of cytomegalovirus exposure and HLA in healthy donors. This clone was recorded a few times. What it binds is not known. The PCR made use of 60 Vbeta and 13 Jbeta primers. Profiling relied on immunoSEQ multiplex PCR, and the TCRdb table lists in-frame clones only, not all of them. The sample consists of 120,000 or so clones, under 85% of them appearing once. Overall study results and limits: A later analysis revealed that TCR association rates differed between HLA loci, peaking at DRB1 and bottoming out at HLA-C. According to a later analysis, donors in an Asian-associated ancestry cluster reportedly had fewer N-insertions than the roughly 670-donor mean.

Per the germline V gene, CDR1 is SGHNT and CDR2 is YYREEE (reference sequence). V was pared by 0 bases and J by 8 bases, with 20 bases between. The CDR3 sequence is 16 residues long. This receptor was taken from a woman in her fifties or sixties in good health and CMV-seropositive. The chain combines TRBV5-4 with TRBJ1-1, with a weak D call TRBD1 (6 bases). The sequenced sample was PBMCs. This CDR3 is CASSLGTGKRYEEAFF. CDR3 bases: TGTGCCAGCAGCTTGGGAACAGGGAAGAGATACGAGGAAGCTTTCTTT.